Sequencing of this TCR beta chain was carried out in a study of T cell changes during pregnancy in multiple sclerosis. Profiled with immunoSEQ multiplex PCR; TCRdb holds only in-frame clones, not every one. The profile shows more than 90,000 clones, roughly nine tenths of them singletons. Per germline, CDR1 SGHVS and CDR2 FQNEAQ. There are 14 residues in the CDR3. V shed 5 bases, J shed 8 bases, and the junction held 8 bases outside the gene matches. This receptor was identified in a female donor with multiple sclerosis, enrolled in a pregnancy study. The material was peripheral blood, obtained in the third trimester of pregnancy. The chain couples TRBV7-8 to TRBJ1-4; 7 positions agree with TRBD1. The CDR3 DNA follows: TGTGCCAGCAGCACACAGGGGCGGGGAGAAAAACTGTTTTTT. It encodes CASSTQGRGEKLFF.